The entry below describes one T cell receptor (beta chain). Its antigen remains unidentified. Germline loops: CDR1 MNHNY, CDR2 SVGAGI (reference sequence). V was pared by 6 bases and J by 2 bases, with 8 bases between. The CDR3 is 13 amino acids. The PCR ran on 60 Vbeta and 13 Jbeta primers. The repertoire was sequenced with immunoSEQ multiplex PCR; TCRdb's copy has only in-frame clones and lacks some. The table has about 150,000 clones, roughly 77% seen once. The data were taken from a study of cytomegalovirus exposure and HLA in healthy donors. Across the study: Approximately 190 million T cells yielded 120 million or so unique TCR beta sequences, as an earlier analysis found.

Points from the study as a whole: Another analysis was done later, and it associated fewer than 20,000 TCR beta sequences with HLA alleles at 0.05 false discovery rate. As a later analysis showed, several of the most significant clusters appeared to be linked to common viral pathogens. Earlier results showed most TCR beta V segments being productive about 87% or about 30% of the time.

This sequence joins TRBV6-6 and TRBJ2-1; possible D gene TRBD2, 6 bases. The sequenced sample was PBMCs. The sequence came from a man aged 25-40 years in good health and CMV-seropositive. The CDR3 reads CASRAGTYNEQFF. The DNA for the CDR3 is TGTGCCAGCAGGGCGGGAACCTACAATGAGCAGTTCTTC.